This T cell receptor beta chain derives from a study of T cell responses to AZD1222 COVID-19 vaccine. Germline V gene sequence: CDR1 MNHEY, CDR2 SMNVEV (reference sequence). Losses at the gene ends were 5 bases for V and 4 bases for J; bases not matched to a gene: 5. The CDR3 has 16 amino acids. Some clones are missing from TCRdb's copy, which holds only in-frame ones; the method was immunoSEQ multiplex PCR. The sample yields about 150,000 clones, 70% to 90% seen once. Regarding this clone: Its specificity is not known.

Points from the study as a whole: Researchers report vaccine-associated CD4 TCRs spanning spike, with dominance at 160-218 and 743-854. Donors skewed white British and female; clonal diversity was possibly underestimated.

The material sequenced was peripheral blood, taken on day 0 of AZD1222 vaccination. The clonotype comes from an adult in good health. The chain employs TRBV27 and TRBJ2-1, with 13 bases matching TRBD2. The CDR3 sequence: CASSRGLAGAYNEQFF. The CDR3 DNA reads TGTGCCAGCAGTCGCGGACTAGCGGGAGCGTACAATGAGCAGTTCTTC.